This T cell receptor (beta chain) originates from a study of identical twins. TCRdb called the 5' RACE reads again in MiXCR, with one record for every CDR3 protein. The sample consists of around 1.7 million distinct CDR3 sequences, about 32% of them appearing once. V dropped 3 bases and J dropped 4; count of bases not matched to a gene: 3. CDR3 length: 16 residues. CDR1 is KGHDR and CDR2 is SFDVKD in the germline V gene. The specimen was cord blood. V and J are TRBV24-1 and TRBJ2-4, with 12 bases lining up with TRBD2. This sequence originates from a newborn girl in good health. The CDR3 nucleotides are TGTGCCACCAGTGATCTAGCGGGGGGGCGTAAAAACATTCAGTACTTC. Protein: CATSDLAGGRKNIQYF.